This TCR beta chain derives from a study of T cells after yellow fever vaccination. Study overall: The authors prepared low-cell-number fractions using SMART-Seq v4 Ultra Low Input.

V was shortened by 2 bases and J by 10 bases, with 15 bases between the two germline ends. This CDR3 has 15 residues. Germline CDR1 is SGHTA and CDR2 is FQGNSA. As regards this clonotype: Antigen specificity is unknown.

A process of 5'RACE template switching, which added a universal primer site and UMIs, was used to make TCR cDNA. TCRdb processed the 5' RACE reads anew with MiXCR; each CDR3 protein has one entry. The sample holds some 300,000 distinct CDR3 sequences, under 9% seen once. Study-wide results and limits: Highly abundant clonotypes carried over from the bulk population could end up in FACS-sorted repertoires as contaminants. The booster response re-showed most primary clones: about 96% CD4, approximately 90% CD8.

The material sequenced was CD4+ T cells sorted from PBMCs, taken 5 days after the yellow fever booster vaccination. The sequence was obtained from a man younger than 35 who received the YFV17D yellow fever vaccine. The rearrangement uses TRBV7-2 and TRBJ1-6; D possibly corresponds to TRBD1 (5 bases). CDR3 amino acids: CASSLSSGKGSPLHF. The CDR3 DNA reads TGTGCCAGCAGCTTATCTTCAGGGAAAGGGTCACCCCTCCACTTT.